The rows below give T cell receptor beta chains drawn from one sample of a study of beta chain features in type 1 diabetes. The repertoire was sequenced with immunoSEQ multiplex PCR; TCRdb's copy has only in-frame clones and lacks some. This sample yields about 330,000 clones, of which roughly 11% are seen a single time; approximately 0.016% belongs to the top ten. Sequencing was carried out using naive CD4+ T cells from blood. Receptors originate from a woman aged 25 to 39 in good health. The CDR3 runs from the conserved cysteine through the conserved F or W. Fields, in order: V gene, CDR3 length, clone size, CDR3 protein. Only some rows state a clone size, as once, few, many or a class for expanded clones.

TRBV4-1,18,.,CASSQEGTGQGFPDTQYF
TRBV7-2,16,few,CASSLVGGEASYEQYF
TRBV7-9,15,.,CASRAPGQTNEKLFF
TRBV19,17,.,CASSLDNSPLSNQPQHF
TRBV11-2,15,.,CASRRQGTNTGELFF
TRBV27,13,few,CATGRSGSDEQFF
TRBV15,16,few,CATSRGGDLSGNTIYF
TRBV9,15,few,CASSPMGQVDQPQHF
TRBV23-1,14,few,CASSQWGLLTEQYF
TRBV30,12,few,CAWTQANTEAFF
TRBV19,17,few,CASRRIVDPGANYGYTF
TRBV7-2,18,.,CASSLAGTGIPLGYGYTF
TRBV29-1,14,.,CSVPTGSSYNEQFF
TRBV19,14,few,CASTGTGVAGELFF
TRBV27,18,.,CASRGTGVGETTSYEQFF
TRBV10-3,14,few,CAISEGLAADTQYF
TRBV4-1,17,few,CASSQVSGGSGANVLTF
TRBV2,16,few,CASRLNAAFVNQPQHF
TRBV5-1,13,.,CASSLGASGELFF
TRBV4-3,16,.,CASSPTRTSGTDTQYF
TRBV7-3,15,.,CASSLMRTNQETQYF
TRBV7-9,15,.,CASSPRTSGTETQYF
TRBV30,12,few,CAWRTLGTEAFF
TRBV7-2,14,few,CASSLKPGVDTQYF
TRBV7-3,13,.,CASSLERGQPQHF
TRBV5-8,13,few,CASSLTENYGYTF
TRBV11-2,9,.,CAWGVELFF